This T cell receptor beta chain was sequenced for a study of T cells after yellow fever vaccination. The length of the CDR3 is 14 residues. Germline CDR1 LGHDT, CDR2 YNNKEL (reference sequence). The ends were cut back, 1 base at V and 7 bases at J, with 10 bases in the middle. They built TCR cDNA with 5'RACE template switching, a step that put in a universal primer site and UMIs. Via MiXCR, TCRdb re-called the 5' RACE reads, giving one row per CDR3 protein. This sample has roughly 500,000 distinct CDR3 sequences, with roughly 21% found just once. There are a few counts of this clonotype. V and J are TRBV3-1 and TRBJ2-2; a possible D gene is TRBD1 (5 bases). The source is a man aged 25 to 45 who received the YFV17D yellow fever vaccine. The input for sequencing was PBMCs, taken 15 days after the yellow fever booster vaccination. The CDR3 is CASSQGGRDGELFF. CDR3 DNA: TGTGCCAGCAGCCAAGGTGGCAGGGACGGGGAGCTGTTTTTT.